The clone carrying this T cell receptor beta chain came up once. A much larger clone lies a single base off, so this may be a read error. Synthesis of TCR cDNA relied on 5'RACE template switching, which attached a universal primer site and UMIs. TCRdb re-derived calls from the 5' RACE reads in MiXCR, one entry per CDR3 protein. Of some 63,000 distinct CDR3 sequences in the sample, 6.5% to 9% are singletons; the top ten hold 35% to 45%. This entry belongs to a study of T cells after yellow fever vaccination. The TCR comes from a man aged 25-45 years who received the YFV17D yellow fever vaccine. Specimen: CD8+ T cells sorted from PBMCs, collected 15 days after the yellow fever booster vaccination.

The CDR3 here is CASSLSIDYEQYF. For the CDR3, the DNA is TGTGCCAGCAGTTTGAGCATCGACTACGAGCAGTACTTC. This chain uses TRBV27 with TRBJ2-7; D gene uncertain. The CDR3 contains 13 residues. V was clipped by 3 bases and J by 3 bases, with 9 bases between them. In germline, CDR1 is MNHEY, CDR2 SMNVEV (reference sequence).